In this sample, the clone carrying this TCR beta chain turned up a few times. This record comes from a study of beta chain features in type 1 diabetes. The study reverse transcribed the entire isolated RNA, so it sequenced expressed TCRB transcripts. Data came from immunoSEQ multiplex PCR; TCRdb stores just in-frame clones and leaves some out. The table includes approximately 200,000 clones, more than 9% detected once. Germline V gives CDR1 SGHRS, CDR2 YFSETQ. CDR3 length: 17 amino acids. V trimming: 4 bases; J trimming: 5 bases; junction bases outside the gene matches: 13. This TCR came from a woman between 18 and 29 years old in good health. The material sequenced was naive CD4+ T cells from blood. V and J are TRBV5-1 and TRBJ2-5; TRBD1 aligns across 11 bases. The DNA for the CDR3 is TGCGCCAGCAGCCGAGGACAGGGGGCTTTCGTCGGCGAGACCCAGTACTTC. Translated, it gives CASSRGQGAFVGETQYF.